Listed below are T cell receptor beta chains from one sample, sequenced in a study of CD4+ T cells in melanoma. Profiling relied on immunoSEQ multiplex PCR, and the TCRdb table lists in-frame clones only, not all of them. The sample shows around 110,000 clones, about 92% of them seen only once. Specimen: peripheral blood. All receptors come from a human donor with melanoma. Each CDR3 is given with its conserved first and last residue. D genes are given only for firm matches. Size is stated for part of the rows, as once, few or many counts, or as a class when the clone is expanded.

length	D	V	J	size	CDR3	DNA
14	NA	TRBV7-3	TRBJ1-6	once	CASSANSYNSPLHF	TGTGCCAGCAGCGCCAACTCCTATAATTCACCCCTCCACTTT
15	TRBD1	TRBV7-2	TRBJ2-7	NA	CASSLVGQRQGPQYF	TGTGCCAGCAGCTTAGTTGGTCAAAGACAGGGCCCTCAGTACTTC
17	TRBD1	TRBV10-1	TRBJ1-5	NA	CASSESKDRVSNQPQHF	TGCGCCAGCAGTGAGTCGAAGGACAGGGTTAGCAATCAGCCCCAGCATTTT
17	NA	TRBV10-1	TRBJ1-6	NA	CASREDDQSSYNSPLHF	TGCGCCAGCAGGGAGGACGACCAAAGCTCCTATAATTCACCCCTCCACTTT
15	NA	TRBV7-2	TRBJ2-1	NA	CASSGGPKSYNEQFF	TGTGCCAGCAGCGGGGGGCCGAAGTCCTACAATGAGCAGTTCTTC
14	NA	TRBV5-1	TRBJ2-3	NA	CASARTSGTDTQYF	TGCGCCAGCGCGCGGACATCCGGCACAGATACGCAGTATTTT
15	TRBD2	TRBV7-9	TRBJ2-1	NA	CASSSERGSYNEQFF	TGTGCCAGCAGCTCAGAGCGGGGGAGCTACAATGAGCAGTTCTTC
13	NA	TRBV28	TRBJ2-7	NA	CASLRGGSYEQYF	TGTGCCAGCCTCCGGGGAGGCTCCTACGAGCAGTACTTC
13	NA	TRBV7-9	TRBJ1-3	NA	CASSFGKGNTIYF	TGTGCCAGCAGCTTCGGCAAGGGAAACACCATATATTTT
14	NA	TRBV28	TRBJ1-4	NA	CASTRGGTNEKLFF	TGTGCCAGCACCCGGGGGGGGACTAATGAAAAACTGTTTTTT
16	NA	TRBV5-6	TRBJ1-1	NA	CASSLELGTLNTEAFF	TGTGCCAGCAGCTTGGAGTTAGGGACATTGAACACTGAAGCTTTCTTT
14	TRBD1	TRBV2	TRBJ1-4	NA	CASTIRGQGEKLFF	TGTGCCAGCACTATCAGGGGGCAGGGTGAAAAACTGTTTTTT
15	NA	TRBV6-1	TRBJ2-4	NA	CASSERYFVQNIQYF	TGTGCCAGCAGTGAACGGTATTTTGTCCAAAACATTCAGTACTTC
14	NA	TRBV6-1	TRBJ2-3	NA	CASSEMINTDTQYF	TGTGCCAGCAGTGAAATGATTAACACAGATACGCAGTATTTT
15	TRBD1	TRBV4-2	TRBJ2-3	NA	CASSPWTGGTDTQYF	TGTGCCAGCAGCCCCTGGACAGGGGGCACAGATACGCAGTATTTT
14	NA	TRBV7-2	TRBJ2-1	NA	CASSSRGLYNEQFF	TGTGCCAGCAGCTCCCGGGGCCTCTACAATGAGCAGTTCTTC
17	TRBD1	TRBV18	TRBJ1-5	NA	CASSPSVRGGGNQPQHF	TGTGCCAGCTCACCGAGTGTAAGAGGGGGCGGCAATCAGCCCCAGCATTTT
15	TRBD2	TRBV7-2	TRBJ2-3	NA	CASSSAGGPQYSGYF	TGTGCCAGCAGCTCAGCGGGGGGGCCGCAGTACAGTGGGTATTTT
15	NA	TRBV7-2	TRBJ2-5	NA	CASSLGVVGQETQYF	TGTGCCAGCAGCTTGGGCGTTGTCGGGCAAGAGACCCAGTACTTC
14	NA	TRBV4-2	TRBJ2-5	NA	CASSRVLGEETQYF	TGTGCCAGCAGCCGAGTACTAGGGGAGGAGACCCAGTACTTC
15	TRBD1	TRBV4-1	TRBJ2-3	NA	CASSQPGQGSDTQYF	TGCGCCAGCAGCCAACCGGGACAGGGCTCAGATACGCAGTATTTT
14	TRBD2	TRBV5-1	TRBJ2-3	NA	CASSLRGGEDTQYF	TGCGCCAGCAGCTTGCGGGGGGGTGAAGATACGCAGTATTTT
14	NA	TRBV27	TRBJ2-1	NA	CASSPLRPGNEQFF	TGTGCCAGCAGTCCGTTACGGCCCGGAAATGAGCAGTTCTTC
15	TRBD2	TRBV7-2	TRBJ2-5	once	CASSTQLAGGETQYF	TGTGCCAGCAGCACCCAACTAGCGGGGGGGGAGACCCAGTACTTC
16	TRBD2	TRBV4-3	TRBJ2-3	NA	CASSRGAGGRGDTQYF	TGCGCCAGCAGCCGAGGAGCGGGAGGAAGGGGTGATACGCAGTATTTT
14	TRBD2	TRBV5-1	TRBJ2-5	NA	CASSVAGIQETQYF	TGCGCCAGCAGCGTAGCGGGGATACAAGAGACCCAGTACTTC
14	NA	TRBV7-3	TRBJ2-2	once	CASSPRSSAGELFF	TGTGCCAGCAGCCCCCGTAGCTCTGCCGGGGAGCTGTTTTTT
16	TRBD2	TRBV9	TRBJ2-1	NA	CASSPDSGAGHNEQFF	TGTGCCAGCAGCCCAGATAGCGGGGCTGGCCACAATGAGCAGTTCTTC
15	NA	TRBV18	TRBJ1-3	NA	CASSPRPGPGDTIYF	TGTGCCAGCTCACCCCGTCCCGGGCCCGGGGACACCATATATTTT
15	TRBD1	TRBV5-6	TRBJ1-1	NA	CASSPQTGGDTEAFF	TGTGCCAGCAGCCCCCAAACAGGGGGGGACACTGAAGCTTTCTTT
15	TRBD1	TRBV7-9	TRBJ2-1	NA	CASSTGTGGYNEQFF	TGTGCCAGCAGCACCGGGACAGGAGGTTACAATGAGCAGTTCTTC
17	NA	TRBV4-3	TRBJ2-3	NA	CASSPDQGRRATDTQYF	TGCGCCAGCAGCCCGGACCAGGGGCGAAGAGCCACAGATACGCAGTATTTT
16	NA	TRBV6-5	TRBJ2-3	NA	CASSYSPDSSTDTQYF	TGTGCCAGCAGTTACTCCCCCGATTCTAGCACAGATACGCAGTATTTT
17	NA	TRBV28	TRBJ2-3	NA	CASRGSRKREDTDTQYF	TGTGCCAGCAGGGGAAGCAGGAAACGAGAAGACACAGATACGCAGTATTTT
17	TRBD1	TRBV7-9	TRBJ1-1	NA	CASSLALRQGANTEAFF	TGTGCCAGCAGCTTAGCGCTAAGACAGGGGGCGAACACTGAAGCTTTCTTT
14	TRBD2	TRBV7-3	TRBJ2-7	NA	CASSSGLASGEQYF	TGTGCCAGCAGCTCGGGACTAGCATCGGGCGAGCAGTACTTC
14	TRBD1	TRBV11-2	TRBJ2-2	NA	CASSFRGSNGELFF	TGTGCCAGCAGCTTCAGGGGGAGTAACGGGGAGCTGTTTTTT
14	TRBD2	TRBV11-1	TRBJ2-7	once	CASSFSGGAYEQYF	TGTGCCAGCAGCTTTAGCGGGGGGGCGTACGAGCAGTACTTC
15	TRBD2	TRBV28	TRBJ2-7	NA	CASSLFLAGAYEQYF	TGTGCCAGCAGTTTATTCCTAGCGGGAGCTTACGAGCAGTACTTC
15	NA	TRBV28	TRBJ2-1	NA	CASSLPLGGPREQFF	TGTGCCAGCAGTCTTCCCCTGGGAGGCCCGAGGGAGCAGTTCTTC
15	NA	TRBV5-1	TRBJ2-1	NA	CASSLARGSYNEQFF	TGCGCCAGCAGCTTGGCCCGAGGGAGCTACAATGAGCAGTTCTTC
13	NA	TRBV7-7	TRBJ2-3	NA	CASSLQGTDTQYF	TGTGCCAGCAGTCTCCAAGGCACAGATACGCAGTATTTT